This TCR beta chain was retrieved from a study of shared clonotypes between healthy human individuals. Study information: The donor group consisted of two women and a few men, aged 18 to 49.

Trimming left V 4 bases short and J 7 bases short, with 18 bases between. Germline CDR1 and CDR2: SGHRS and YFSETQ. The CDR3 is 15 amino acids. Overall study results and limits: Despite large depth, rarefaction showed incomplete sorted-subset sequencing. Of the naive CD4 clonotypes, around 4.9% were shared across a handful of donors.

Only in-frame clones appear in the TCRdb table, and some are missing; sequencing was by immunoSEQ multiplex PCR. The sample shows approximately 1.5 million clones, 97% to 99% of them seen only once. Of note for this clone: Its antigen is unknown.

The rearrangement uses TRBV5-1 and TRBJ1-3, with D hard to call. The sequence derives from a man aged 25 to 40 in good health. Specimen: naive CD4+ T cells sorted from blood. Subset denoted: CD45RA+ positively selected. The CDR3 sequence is CASSPLGVGENTIYF. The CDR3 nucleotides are TGCGCCAGCAGCCCCCTCGGTGTGGGTGAGAACACCATATATTTT.